This T cell receptor (beta chain) stems from a study of shared clonotypes between healthy human individuals. The protocol was immunoSEQ multiplex PCR, while the TCRdb copy is restricted to in-frame clones and leaves out a portion. The data hold over a million clones, with about four fifths observed a single time. Overall study findings and caveats: Compared with memory subsets, naive subsets generally had larger estimated richness.

This clone has a handful of counts. The antigen remains undetermined. The sequence was collected from a young man in good health. Some clones in this sample may be carry-over from other donors' samples. The sequencing sample was made of memory CD4+ T cells from PBMCs. The subset is: CD45RA-negative fraction.

CDR3 residues: CASSPSPADLYGYTF. As DNA, the CDR3 is TGTGCCAGCTCACCCTCCCCGGCGGACCTGTATGGCTACACCTTC. J is TRBJ1-2 and V is TRBV18; no firm D call. CDR1 is KGHSH and CDR2 is LQKENI in the germline V gene. V was shortened by 3 bases and J by 5 bases, with 16 bases between the two germline ends. The CDR3 consists of 15 residues.